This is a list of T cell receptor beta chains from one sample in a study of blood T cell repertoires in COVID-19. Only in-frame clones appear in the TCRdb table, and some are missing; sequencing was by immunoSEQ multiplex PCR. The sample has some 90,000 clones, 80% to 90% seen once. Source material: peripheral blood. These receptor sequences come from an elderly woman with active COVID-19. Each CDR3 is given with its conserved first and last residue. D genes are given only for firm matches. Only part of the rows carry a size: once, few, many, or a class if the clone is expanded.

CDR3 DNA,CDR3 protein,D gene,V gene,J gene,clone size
TGTGCCAGCAGTGGGACTGGTCCCCAGCATTTT,CASSGTGPQHF,NA,TRBV2,TRBJ1-5,NA
TGTGCCAGCAGCCGGACAGGGGAAGGTGAGCAGTTCTTC,CASSRTGEGEQFF,TRBD1,TRBV7-9,TRBJ2-1,few
TGTGCCAGCAACAGGGTAGAGAACACTGAAGCTTTCTTT,CASNRVENTEAFF,NA,TRBV6-5,TRBJ1-1,few
TGTGCCACCAGCAGAGAACTAGCGGGCACCTACGAGCAGTACTTC,CATSRELAGTYEQYF,TRBD2,TRBV15,TRBJ2-7,NA
TGTGCCAGCAGTTTGCGGAGCCATGGGGAGCTGTTTTTT,CASSLRSHGELFF,NA,TRBV28,TRBJ2-2,NA
TGCGCCAGCAGTCAAGTTTGGTCCGGGACAGGGCCCTCCTATAATTCACCCCTCCACTTT,CASSQVWSGTGPSYNSPLHF,TRBD1,TRBV23-1,TRBJ1-6,NA
TGCGCCAGCAGGGTTTCGGGACTAGCGGGAGGCCAAGAGACCCAGTACTTC,CASRVSGLAGGQETQYF,TRBD2,TRBV5-1,TRBJ2-5,NA
TGTGCCTGGAGTGTACTGTCGTCTACTGAGCAGTTCTTC,CAWSVLSSTEQFF,NA,TRBV30,TRBJ2-1,NA
TGTGCCAGCAGTTCCAGCACTCAGGGGAGCGTCCTGACTTTC,CASSSSTQGSVLTF,NA,TRBV27,TRBJ2-6,once
TGTGCCAGCAGCCCCTGGACTAGCGCGGATACGCAGTATTTT,CASSPWTSADTQYF,TRBD2,TRBV7-9,TRBJ2-3,once
TGTGCCACCAGCAGAGATGCGAGCGCCCGGGAGCAGTTCTTC,CATSRDASAREQFF,NA,TRBV15,TRBJ2-1,NA
TGTGCCAGCAGTCGGGGACTAGCGGGAGATACGCAGTATTTT,CASSRGLAGDTQYF,TRBD2,TRBV27,TRBJ2-3,NA
TGCGCCAGCAGCCCCGGGGGAAGCAACTATGGCTACACCTTC,CASSPGGSNYGYTF,NA,TRBV5-1,TRBJ1-2,NA
TGTGCCAGCCTGTGGTCCAGCTCCTACAATGAGCAGTTCTTC,CASLWSSSYNEQFF,NA,TRBV7-9,TRBJ2-1,NA
TGTGCCAGCAGCTTAGCGGGACAATACGAGCAGTACTTC,CASSLAGQYEQYF,NA,TRBV7-2,TRBJ2-7,NA
TGCGCCAGCAGCCAAGAACAGGGTGAGTTCGAGCAGTACTTC,CASSQEQGEFEQYF,NA,TRBV4-3,TRBJ2-7,few
TGTGCCAGTACGACGCGGGCCAACTCCTACAATGAGCAGTTCTTC,CASTTRANSYNEQFF,NA,TRBV19,TRBJ2-1,NA
TGTGCCAGCAGCCCCCGGACAGGATTGAACACCGGGGAGCTGTTTTTT,CASSPRTGLNTGELFF,TRBD1,TRBV9,TRBJ2-2,NA
TGTGCCAGTAGTGGACTAGCGGGGCAAACAGGAACAGATACGCAGTATTTT,CASSGLAGQTGTDTQYF,TRBD2,TRBV19,TRBJ2-3,NA
TGTGCCAGTAGTACCCTATACCCCAGACAGACGCGCTACAATCAGCCCCAGCATTTT,CASSTLYPRQTRYNQPQHF,NA,TRBV19,TRBJ1-5,NA
TGCGCCAGCAGCTTGGGAGGCGCGGGAAACACCATATATTTT,CASSLGGAGNTIYF,NA,TRBV5-1,TRBJ1-3,few
TGTGCCAGCAGTTTAGCGGGGACATATGAGCAGTTCTTC,CASSLAGTYEQFF,NA,TRBV12-3/TRBV12-4,TRBJ2-1,NA
TGTGCCAGCAGCGGGCCGGGACAGGGAGTAGTCACTGAAGCTTTCTTT,CASSGPGQGVVTEAFF,TRBD1,TRBV3-1/TRBV3-2,TRBJ1-1,NA
TGTGCCAGCAGCTTAGTGCGGGAGCTAACAGATACGCAGTATTTT,CASSLVRELTDTQYF,TRBD2,TRBV7-6,TRBJ2-3,few
TGTGCCAGTAGTACCGTAGATCAGCAGTTCTTC,CASSTVDQQFF,NA,TRBV19,TRBJ2-1,NA
TGTGCCAGCAGCAGACTAGCGGGGACCTACGAGCAGTACTTC,CASSRLAGTYEQYF,TRBD2,TRBV2,TRBJ2-7,few
TGTGCCAGTGGGAGCGGGAGAGAGTTGGGCGATGAGCAGTTCTTC,CASGSGRELGDEQFF,TRBD2,TRBV19,TRBJ2-1,NA